The 18 T cell receptor beta chains given below trace back to one sample, sequenced in a study of OX40 agonist ivuxolimab in advanced cancers. The method was immunoSEQ multiplex PCR; TCRdb's version includes in-frame clones alone and lacks a portion of them. The table shows about 50,000 clones, with about nine tenths occurring only once. Specimen: CD4+ or CD8+ T cells sorted from blood, collected in a trial of the OX40 agonist ivuxolimab. The receptors were gathered from an adult with an advanced solid tumor such as melanoma, head and neck, liver or kidney cancer.

J is TRBJ2-5 and V is TRBV5-1; 7 nucleotides agree with TRBD1. The CDR3 consists of 13 residues. V shed 4 bases, J shed 5 bases, and the junction held 5 bases outside the gene matches. Looked up from germline, CDR1 is SGHRS and CDR2 is YFSETQ. CDR3 DNA sequence: TGCGCCAGCAGCGCCCAGGGGGTGGAGACCCAGTACTTC. It codes for CASSAQGVETQYF.

This chain joins TRBV4-3 and TRBJ1-1; D is undetermined. CDR1 is LGHNA and CDR2 is YSLEER in the germline V gene. The CDR3 has 16 residues. The germline V and J ends were trimmed by 0 bases and 0 bases, with 11 bases remaining between them. Here the CDR3 reads CASSQDLTEMNTEAFF. The DNA for the CDR3 is TGCGCCAGCAGCCAAGATCTAACAGAAATGAACACTGAAGCTTTCTTT.

This clone was recorded only once. The chain links TRBV29-1 to TRBJ1-1, with 7 bases fitting TRBD1. V was clipped by 6 bases and J by 5 bases; unmatched bases: 6. This CDR3 spans 12 amino acids. Looked up from germline, CDR1 is SQVTM and CDR2 is ANQGSEA. The CDR3 sequence: CSVSQGETEAFF. In DNA form, the CDR3 reads TGCAGCGTGTCGCAGGGGGAGACTGAAGCTTTCTTT.

This rearrangement joins TRBV27 to TRBJ1-2; 10 bases align to TRBD1. J lost 6 bases, V lost 6 bases, and 10 bases had no gene match. The CDR3 consists of 15 residues. CDR1 and CDR2 (germline): MNHEY, SMNVEV (reference sequence). This chain's CDR3 is CASSPSATGGHGYTF. The CDR3 DNA reads as TGTGCCAGCAGCCCAAGCGCGACAGGGGGCCATGGCTACACCTTC.

This chain connects TRBV10-1 to TRBJ1-1, with no clear D. From germline, CDR1 is WNHNN and CDR2 SYGVQD (reference sequence). The CDR3 length is 14 residues. V was shortened by 3 bases and J by 4 bases, with 12 bases between the two germline ends. The CDR3 nucleotides read TGCGCCAGCAGTGATGAGGGTAAAATCACTGAAGCTTTCTTT. It codes for CASSDEGKITEAFF.

The rearrangement joins TRBV19 to TRBJ1-5; D is uncertain. Germline lookup yields CDR1 LNHDA and CDR2 SQIVND (reference sequence). V gave up 4 bases and J gave up 0 bases, with 10 bases separating them. This CDR3 comprises 15 residues. CDR3 in amino acids: CASSRSIYSNQPQHF. The CDR3 nucleotides are TGTGCCAGTAGTAGATCCATTTATAGCAATCAGCCCCAGCATTTT.

The V and J genes are TRBV5-1 and TRBJ2-7, with unresolved D. This CDR3 has 16 residues. Trimming removed 0 bases from V and 2 bases from J, with 15 bases in between. Germline assignment: CDR1 SGHRS and CDR2 YFSETQ. CDR3 residues: CASSLGTGPTPYEQYF. For the CDR3, the DNA is TGCGCCAGCAGCTTGGGCACGGGTCCTACCCCCTACGAGCAGTACTTC.

This clone was seen more than once but under ten times. The chain employs TRBV19 and TRBJ1-2; D call uncertain. CDR3 size: 14 residues. Germline lookup yields CDR1 LNHDA and CDR2 SQIVND (reference sequence). V dropped 2 bases and J dropped 3 bases, with 10 bases sitting between them. CDR3 DNA sequence: TGTGCCAGTAGTATAATACCGGCAGACTATGGCTACACCTTC. It translates to CASSIIPADYGYTF.

The chain carries TRBV7-2 and TRBJ2-3; 11 bases map to TRBD2. The V gene's germline CDR1 is SGHTA and CDR2 FQGNSA. Losses at the gene ends were 5 bases for V and 5 bases for J; bases not matched to a gene: 9. The CDR3 consists of 16 residues. The CDR3 DNA reads TGTGCCAGCAGCCCAAGACTAGCGGGGAGTAAAGATACGCAGTATTTT. This encodes CASSPRLAGSKDTQYF.

This chain uses TRBV6-4 with TRBJ1-5; D may be TRBD1 (6 bases). Germline V lookup: CDR1 MRHNA, CDR2 SNTAGT. This CDR3 is 14 amino acids long. The V end lost 4 bases, the J end lost 7 bases, and 14 bases lay between the germline ends. The DNA for the CDR3 is TGTGCCAGCAGTGTCTACAGGGTAGGGCAGCCCCAGCATTTT. Its protein product is CASSVYRVGQPQHF.

There are a few counts of this clone. This chain joins TRBV6-1 and TRBJ1-6; D is possibly TRBD1 (5 bases). CDR1 MNHNS and CDR2 SASEGT come from the germline V gene. There are 16 residues in the CDR3. V lost 2 bases and J lost 6, with 14 bases in between. CDR3: CASSEPRGRANSPLHF. CDR3 sequence (DNA): TGTGCCAGCAGTGAACCGCGGGGCAGGGCTAATTCACCCCTCCACTTT.

V is TRBV5-4 and J is TRBJ1-2; D call uncertain. Germline V gene data show CDR1 as SGHNT and CDR2 as YYREEE (reference sequence). V was clipped by 0 bases and J by 3 bases, with 12 bases between them. The CDR3 is made up of 15 amino acids. The CDR3: CASSLGADEDYGYTF. CDR3 in DNA: TGTGCCAGCAGCTTGGGGGCGGACGAGGACTATGGCTACACCTTC. The variable domain in full, completed from reference TRBV5-4 and TRBJ1-2, reads ETGVTQSPTHLIKTRGQQVTLRCSSQSGHNTVSWYQQALGQGPQFIFQYYREEENGRGNFPPRFSGLQFPNYSSELNVNALELDDSALYLCASSLGADEDYGYTFGSGTRLTVV.

The CDR3 bases are TGTGCCAGCAGTTTAACAGGGGCCGGGGTAACTGAAGCTTTCTTT. Translating it yields CASSLTGAGVTEAFF. The chain combines TRBV27 with TRBJ1-1, with TRBD1 matching 7 bases. V lost 2 bases, J lost 5 bases, and 8 bases stayed unmatched. This CDR3 has 15 residues. Germline V gene data show CDR1 as MNHEY and CDR2 as SMNVEV (reference sequence).

This sequence joins TRBV2 and TRBJ2-2; no firm D call. CDR1 is SNHLY and CDR2 is FYNNEI in the germline V gene. This CDR3 comprises 13 residues. Deletions cut 7 bases from V and 2 bases from J, with 8 bases between. The CDR3 DNA reads as TGTGCCAGCACAACCGGAAACACCGGGGAGCTGTTTTTT. Its translation is CASTTGNTGELFF.

The chain is built from TRBV7-2 and TRBJ1-6, with D possibly being TRBD1 (5 bases). V gave up 8 bases and J gave up 2 bases, with 10 bases separating them. The germline CDR1 and CDR2 sequences are SGHTA and FQGNSA. The CDR3 is 14 amino acids. CDR3 loop: CASSVGPYNSPLHF. The CDR3 nucleotides read TGTGCCAGCTCGGTGGGACCCTATAATTCACCCCTCCACTTT.

V gene TRBV6-5 combines with J gene TRBJ2-2; no clear D gene. The V gene's germline CDR1 is MNHEY and CDR2 SVGAGI. This CDR3 has 15 amino acids. Between the trimmed V and J ends, which lost 5 bases and 4 bases, there was a span of 14 bases. The CDR3 protein is CASSLYTSGTGELFF. In nucleotides, the CDR3 is TGTGCCAGCAGTCTATATACATCGGGCACCGGGGAGCTGTTTTTT.

Regarding this clone: This CDR3 is also generated by other DNA sequences in the sample. The chain employs TRBV19 and TRBJ1-6; D gene unclear. The V end lost 3 bases, the J end lost 4 bases, and 7 bases lay between the germline ends. Germline lookup yields CDR1 LNHDA and CDR2 SQIVND (reference sequence). This CDR3 region has 14 residues. The CDR3: CASSIRDYNSPLHF. CDR3 in DNA: TGTGCCAGTAGTATCCGGGATTATAATTCACCCCTCCACTTT.

The chain recombines TRBV27 with TRBJ2-5; D perhaps matches TRBD2 (5 bases). The V gene lost 2 bases and the J gene lost 5 bases, with 18 bases spanning the gap. CDR3 length equals 16 residues. Germline loops: CDR1 MNHEY, CDR2 SMNVEV (reference sequence). CDR3 coding DNA: TGTGCCAGCAGTTTACTTTCCGGGCCCCTAGCTGAGACCCAGTACTTC. Translation: CASSLLSGPLAETQYF.